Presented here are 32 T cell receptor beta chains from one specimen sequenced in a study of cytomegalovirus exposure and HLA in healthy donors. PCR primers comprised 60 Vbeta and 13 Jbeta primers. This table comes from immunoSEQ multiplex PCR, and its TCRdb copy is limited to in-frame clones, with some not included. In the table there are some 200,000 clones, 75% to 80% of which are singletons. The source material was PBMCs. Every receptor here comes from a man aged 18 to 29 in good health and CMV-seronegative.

The DNA of the CDR3 is TGCAGCGTGGGGAGGACAGGGTTCTACGAGCAGTACTTC. It yields the protein CSVGRTGFYEQYF. This chain joins TRBV29-1 and TRBJ2-5, with 8 positions matching TRBD1. The last part of the DNA fits TRBJ2-7 better; the J call may be wrong. The CDR3 sequence is 13 residues long. Germline loops: CDR1 SQVTM, CDR2 ANQGSEA.

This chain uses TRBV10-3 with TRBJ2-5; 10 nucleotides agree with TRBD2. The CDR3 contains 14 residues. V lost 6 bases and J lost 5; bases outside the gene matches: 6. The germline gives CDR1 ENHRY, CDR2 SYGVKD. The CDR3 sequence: CAIRQREGAETQYF. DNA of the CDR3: TGTGCCATCAGGCAGCGGGAGGGAGCGGAGACCCAGTACTTC.

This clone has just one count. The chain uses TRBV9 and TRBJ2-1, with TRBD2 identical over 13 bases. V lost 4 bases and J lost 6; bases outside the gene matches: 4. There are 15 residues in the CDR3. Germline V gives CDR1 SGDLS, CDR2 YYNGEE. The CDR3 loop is CASSTRTSGSNEQFF. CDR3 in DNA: TGTGCCAGCAGCACCCGGACTAGCGGGAGCAATGAGCAGTTCTTC.

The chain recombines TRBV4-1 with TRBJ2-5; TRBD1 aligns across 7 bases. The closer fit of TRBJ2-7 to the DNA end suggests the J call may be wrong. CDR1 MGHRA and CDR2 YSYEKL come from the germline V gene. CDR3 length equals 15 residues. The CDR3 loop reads CASSQDHGQVYEQYF. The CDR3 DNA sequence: TGCGCCAGCAGCCAAGATCATGGACAGGTCTACGAGCAGTACTTC.

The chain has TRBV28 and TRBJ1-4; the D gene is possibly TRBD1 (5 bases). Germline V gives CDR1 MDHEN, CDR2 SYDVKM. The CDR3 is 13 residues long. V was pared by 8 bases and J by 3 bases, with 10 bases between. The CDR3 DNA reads TGTGCCAGCGTACAGGCGTCTAATGAAAAACTGTTTTTT. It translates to CASVQASNEKLFF.

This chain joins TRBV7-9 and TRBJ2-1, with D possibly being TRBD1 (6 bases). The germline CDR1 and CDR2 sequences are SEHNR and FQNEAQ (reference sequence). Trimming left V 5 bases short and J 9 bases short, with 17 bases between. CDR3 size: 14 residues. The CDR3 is CASSAITGMGEQFF. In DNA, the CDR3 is TGTGCCAGCAGCGCGATAACAGGGATGGGTGAGCAGTTCTTC.

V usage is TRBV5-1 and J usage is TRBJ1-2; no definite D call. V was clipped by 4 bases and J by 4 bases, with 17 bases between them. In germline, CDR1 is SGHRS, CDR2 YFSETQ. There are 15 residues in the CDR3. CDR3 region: CASSPTTTSFYGYTF. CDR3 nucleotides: TGCGCCAGCAGCCCCACGACAACTTCTTTCTATGGCTACACCTTC.

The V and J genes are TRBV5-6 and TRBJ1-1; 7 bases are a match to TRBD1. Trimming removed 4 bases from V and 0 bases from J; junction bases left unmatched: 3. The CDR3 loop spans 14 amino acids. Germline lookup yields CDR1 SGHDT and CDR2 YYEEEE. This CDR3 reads CASSRGQLNTEAFF. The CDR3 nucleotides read TGTGCCAGCAGCCGGGGACAGTTGAACACTGAAGCTTTCTTT.

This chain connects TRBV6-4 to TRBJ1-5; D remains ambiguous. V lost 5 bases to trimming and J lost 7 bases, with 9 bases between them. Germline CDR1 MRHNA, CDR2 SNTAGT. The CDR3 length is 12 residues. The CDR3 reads CASSTFNQPQHF. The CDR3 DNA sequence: TGTGCCAGCAGTACTTTTAACCAGCCCCAGCATTTT.

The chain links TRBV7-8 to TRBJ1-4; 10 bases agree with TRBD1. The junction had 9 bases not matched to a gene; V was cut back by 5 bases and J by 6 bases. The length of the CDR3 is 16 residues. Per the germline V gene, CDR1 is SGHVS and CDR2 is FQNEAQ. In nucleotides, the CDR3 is TGTGCCAGCAGCAACGAGCGAGGACAGGGGGATGAAAAACTGTTTTTT. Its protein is CASSNERGQGDEKLFF.

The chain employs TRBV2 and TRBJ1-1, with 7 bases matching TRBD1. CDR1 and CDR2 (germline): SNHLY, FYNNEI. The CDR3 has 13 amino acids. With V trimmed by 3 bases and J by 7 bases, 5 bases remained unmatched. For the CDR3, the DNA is TGTGCCAGCAGTGATCGACAGGGTGGTGAAGCTTTCTTT. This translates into CASSDRQGGEAFF.

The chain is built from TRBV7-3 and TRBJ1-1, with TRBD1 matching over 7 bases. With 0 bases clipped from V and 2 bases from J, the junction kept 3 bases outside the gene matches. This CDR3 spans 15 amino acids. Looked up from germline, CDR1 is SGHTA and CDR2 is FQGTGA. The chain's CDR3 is CASSLTGGYNTEAFF. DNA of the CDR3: TGTGCCAGCAGCTTAACAGGGGGCTACAACACTGAAGCTTTCTTT.

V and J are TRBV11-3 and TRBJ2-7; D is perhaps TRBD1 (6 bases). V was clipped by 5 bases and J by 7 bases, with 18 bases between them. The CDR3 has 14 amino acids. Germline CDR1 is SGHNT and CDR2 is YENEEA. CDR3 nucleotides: TGTGCCAGCAGCCCCCGGGACACCCCGCGGGAGCAGTACTTC. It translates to CASSPRDTPREQYF.

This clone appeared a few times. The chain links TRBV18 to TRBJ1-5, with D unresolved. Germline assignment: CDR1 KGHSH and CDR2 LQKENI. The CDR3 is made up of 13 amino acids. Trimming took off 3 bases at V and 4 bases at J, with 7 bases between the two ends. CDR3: CASSPAGNQPQHF. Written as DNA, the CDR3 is TGTGCCAGCTCACCGGCGGGGAATCAGCCCCAGCATTTT.

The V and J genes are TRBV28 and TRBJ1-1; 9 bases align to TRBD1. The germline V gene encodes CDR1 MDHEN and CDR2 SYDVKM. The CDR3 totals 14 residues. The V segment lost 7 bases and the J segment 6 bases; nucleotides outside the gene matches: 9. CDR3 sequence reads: CASKKGTGTSEAFF. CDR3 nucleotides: TGTGCCAGCAAAAAGGGGACAGGGACGTCTGAAGCTTTCTTT.

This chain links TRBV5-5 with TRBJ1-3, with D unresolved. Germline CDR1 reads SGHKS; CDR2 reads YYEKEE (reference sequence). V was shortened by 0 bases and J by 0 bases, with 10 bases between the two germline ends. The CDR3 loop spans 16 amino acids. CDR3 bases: TGTGCCAGCAGCTTGGCCTTGGGCTTCTCTGGAAACACCATATATTTT. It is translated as CASSLALGFSGNTIYF.

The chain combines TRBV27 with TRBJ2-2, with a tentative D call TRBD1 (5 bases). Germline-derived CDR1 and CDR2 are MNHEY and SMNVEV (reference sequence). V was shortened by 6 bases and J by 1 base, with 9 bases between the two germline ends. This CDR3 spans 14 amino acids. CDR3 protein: CASSPGQNTGELFF. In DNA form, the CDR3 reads TGTGCCAGCAGCCCCGGACAGAACACCGGGGAGCTGTTTTTT.

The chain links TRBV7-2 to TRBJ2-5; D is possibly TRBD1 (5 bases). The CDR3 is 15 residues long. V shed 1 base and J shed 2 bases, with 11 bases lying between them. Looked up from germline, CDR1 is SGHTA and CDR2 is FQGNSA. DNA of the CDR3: TGTGCCAGCAGCTTAGATCAGACAGTACAAGAGACCCAGTACTTC. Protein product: CASSLDQTVQETQYF.

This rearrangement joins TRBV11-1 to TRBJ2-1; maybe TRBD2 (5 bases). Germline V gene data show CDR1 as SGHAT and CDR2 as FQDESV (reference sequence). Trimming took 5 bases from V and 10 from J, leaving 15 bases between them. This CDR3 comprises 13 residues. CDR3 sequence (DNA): TGTGCCAGCAGCGCACTTACTAGTGTGGAGCAGTTCTTC. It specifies CASSALTSVEQFF.

The CDR3 DNA is TGCAGCGTTGGGACTGGGATGGGAAAACTGTTTTTT. Amino acids: CSVGTGMGKLFF. V is TRBV29-1 and J is TRBJ1-4, with no clear D. V was shortened by 4 bases and J by 10 bases, with 13 bases between the two germline ends. This CDR3 is 12 amino acids long. Germline-derived CDR1 and CDR2 are SQVTM and ANQGSEA.

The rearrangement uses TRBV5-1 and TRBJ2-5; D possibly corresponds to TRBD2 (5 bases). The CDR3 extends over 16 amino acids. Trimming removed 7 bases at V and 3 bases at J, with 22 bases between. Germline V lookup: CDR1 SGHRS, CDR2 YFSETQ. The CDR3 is CASASEGASREETQYF. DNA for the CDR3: TGCGCCAGCGCATCCGAGGGCGCCAGTAGGGAAGAGACCCAGTACTTC.

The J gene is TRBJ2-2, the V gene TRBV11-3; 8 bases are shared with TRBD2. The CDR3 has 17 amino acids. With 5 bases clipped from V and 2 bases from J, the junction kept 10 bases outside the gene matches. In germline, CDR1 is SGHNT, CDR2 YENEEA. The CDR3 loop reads CASSTPRGGLNTGELFF. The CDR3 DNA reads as TGTGCCAGCAGCACCCCTCGGGGGGGCTTAAACACCGGGGAGCTGTTTTTT.

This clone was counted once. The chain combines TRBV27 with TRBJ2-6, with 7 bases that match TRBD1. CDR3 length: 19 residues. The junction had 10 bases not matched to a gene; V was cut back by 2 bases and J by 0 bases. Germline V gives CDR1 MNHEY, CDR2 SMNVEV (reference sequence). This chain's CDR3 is CASSLRFRDRGSGANVLTF. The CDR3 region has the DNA TGTGCCAGCAGTTTAAGGTTCCGGGACAGAGGCTCTGGGGCCAACGTCCTGACTTTC.

This CDR3 is CASSVAYRGTEQYF. The CDR3 DNA sequence: TGTGCCAGCAGCGTAGCTTATAGGGGTACAGAGCAGTACTTC. The chain joins TRBV9 to TRBJ2-7; D is possibly TRBD1 (5 bases). This CDR3 spans 14 amino acids. CDR1 is SGDLS, CDR2 YYNGEE, per germline. V was cut by 0 bases and J by 7 bases, with 14 bases left in between.

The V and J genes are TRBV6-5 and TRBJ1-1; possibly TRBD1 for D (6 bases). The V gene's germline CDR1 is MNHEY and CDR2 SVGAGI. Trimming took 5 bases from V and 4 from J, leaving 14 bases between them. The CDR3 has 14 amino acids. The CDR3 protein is CASSNREGGTEAFF. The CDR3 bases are TGTGCCAGCAGTAACAGGGAAGGTGGCACTGAAGCTTTCTTT.

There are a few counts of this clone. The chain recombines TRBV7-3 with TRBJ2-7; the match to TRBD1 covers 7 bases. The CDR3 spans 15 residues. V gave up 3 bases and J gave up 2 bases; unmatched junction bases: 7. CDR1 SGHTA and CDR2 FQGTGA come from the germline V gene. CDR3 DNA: TGTGCCAGCAGCTTTGGACAGGAGACCCCCTACGAGCAGTACTTC. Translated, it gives CASSFGQETPYEQYF.

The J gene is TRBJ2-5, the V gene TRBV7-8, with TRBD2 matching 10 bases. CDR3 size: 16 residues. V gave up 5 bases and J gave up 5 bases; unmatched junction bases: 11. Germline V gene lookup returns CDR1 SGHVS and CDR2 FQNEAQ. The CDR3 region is CASSREAGGPGETQYF. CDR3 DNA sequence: TGTGCCAGCAGCCGGGAAGCGGGAGGGCCGGGGGAGACCCAGTACTTC.

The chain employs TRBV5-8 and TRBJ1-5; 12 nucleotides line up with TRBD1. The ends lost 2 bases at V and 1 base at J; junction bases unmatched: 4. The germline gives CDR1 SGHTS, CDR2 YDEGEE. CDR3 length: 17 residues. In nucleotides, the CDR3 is TGTGCCAGCAGCTTTGGGGACAGGGGGCCAAGCAATCAGCCCCAGCATTTT. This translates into CASSFGDRGPSNQPQHF.

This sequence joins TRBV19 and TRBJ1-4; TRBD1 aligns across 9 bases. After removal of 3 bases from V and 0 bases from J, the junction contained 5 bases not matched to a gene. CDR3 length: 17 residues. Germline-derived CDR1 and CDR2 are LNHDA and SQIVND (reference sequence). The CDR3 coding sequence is TGTGCCAGTAGTATTGTACAGGGGGCCGCAACTAATGAAAAACTGTTTTTT. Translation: CASSIVQGAATNEKLFF.

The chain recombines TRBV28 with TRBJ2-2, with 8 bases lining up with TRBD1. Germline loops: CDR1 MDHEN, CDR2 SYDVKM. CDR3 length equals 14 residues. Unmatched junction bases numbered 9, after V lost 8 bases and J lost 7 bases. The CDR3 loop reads CASLSGGEGGELFF. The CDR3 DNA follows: TGTGCCAGCTTATCAGGGGGCGAGGGCGGGGAGCTGTTTTTT.

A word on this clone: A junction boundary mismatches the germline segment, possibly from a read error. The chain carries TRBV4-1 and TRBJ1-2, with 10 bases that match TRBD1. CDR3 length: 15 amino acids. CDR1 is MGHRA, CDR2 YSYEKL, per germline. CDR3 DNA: TGCGCCGGCAGCCACGGGACAGGGGACGGCTATGGCTACACCTTC. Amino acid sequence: CAGSHGTGDGYGYTF.

CDR3 DNA sequence: TGTGCCAGCAGCCTGAACAGGGAGTCCTACGAGCAGTACTTC. Its protein product is CASSLNRESYEQYF. The J gene is TRBJ2-7, the V gene TRBV7-9; TRBD1 might be the D (6 bases). V was clipped by 5 bases and J by 1 base, with 12 bases between them. Germline V gives CDR1 SEHNR, CDR2 FQNEAQ (reference sequence). The CDR3 has 14 residues.